A selection of T cell receptor beta chains follows, all from one sample in a study of blood T cell repertoires in COVID-19. Data came from immunoSEQ multiplex PCR; TCRdb stores just in-frame clones and leaves some out. This sample has about 140,000 clones, with 65% to 90% found just once. Sequencing used peripheral blood. Receptors were obtained from a human donor in a cohort sampled during active COVID-19. Each CDR3 is given with its conserved first and last residue. The D gene is left open where the match is weak. Size is stated for part of the rows, as once, few or many counts, or as a class when the clone is expanded.

clone_size,j_call,d_call,v_call,cdr3_aa,cdr3_nt
.,TRBJ2-6,.,TRBV5-4,CASSYLRDSGANVLTF,TGTGCCAGCAGCTACTTAAGAGACTCTGGGGCCAACGTCCTGACTTTC
.,TRBJ2-7,.,TRBV6-5,CASSLRLQTYEQYF,TGTGCCAGCAGTTTGAGACTGCAAACCTACGAGCAGTACTTC
.,TRBJ2-7,.,TRBV18,CASSPIYSYEQYF,TGTGCCAGCTCACCGATCTACTCCTACGAGCAGTACTTC
.,TRBJ2-3,.,TRBV5-1,CASSWKTGDSTDTQYF,TGCGCCAGCAGCTGGAAGACAGGCGATAGCACAGATACGCAGTATTTT
few,TRBJ2-1,.,TRBV7-2,CANTISSLGYNEQFF,TGTGCCAATACCATCTCTAGCTTGGGCTACAATGAGCAGTTCTTC
.,TRBJ2-7,TRBD1,TRBV27,CASRGTGRNEQYF,TGTGCCAGCAGGGGGACAGGGAGGAACGAGCAGTACTTC
.,TRBJ2-4,TRBD1,TRBV28,CASRPTGGLDIQYF,TGTGCCAGCAGGCCGACAGGGGGCTTGGACATTCAGTACTTC
.,TRBJ2-7,TRBD2,TRBV2,CASSSGSSYEQYF,TGTGCCAGCAGTAGCGGGAGCTCCTACGAGCAGTACTTC
.,TRBJ2-5,TRBD1,TRBV7-2,CASSSPTGVETQYF,TGTGCCAGCAGCTCGCCGACAGGGGTGGAGACCCAGTACTTC
.,TRBJ2-6,.,TRBV6-1,CASNEPRSPNRGGWPGANVLTF,TGTGCCAGCAATGAACCGAGGTCCCCGAACAGAGGAGGATGGCCTGGGGCCAACGTCCTGACTTTC
few,TRBJ2-6,.,TRBV9,CASSVGDSGANVLTF,TGTGCCAGCAGCGTAGGAGACTCTGGGGCCAACGTCCTGACTTTC
once,TRBJ2-1,TRBD2,TRBV28,CASSPSRWRAKVAGISSSYNEQFF,TGTGCCAGCAGTCCGTCGAGGTGGAGGGCCAAGGTAGCGGGTATATCAAGCTCCTACAATGAGCAGTTCTTC
.,TRBJ2-7,TRBD1,TRBV10-3,CAISPGQGYEQYF,TGTGCCATCAGTCCGGGACAGGGCTACGAGCAGTACTTC
.,TRBJ2-2,TRBD2,TRBV28,CASTLLAGVSGELFF,TGTGCCAGCACCCTACTAGCGGGAGTTTCCGGGGAGCTGTTTTTT
.,TRBJ1-6,.,TRBV23-1,CASSNLENSPLHF,TGCGCCAGCAGCAATCTGGAGAATTCACCCCTCCACTTT
.,TRBJ2-5,TRBD2,TRBV6-1,CASSEALGLAGETQYF,TGTGCCAGCAGTGAAGCACTAGGACTAGCGGGAGAGACCCAGTACTTC
once,TRBJ2-1,TRBD2,TRBV6-6,CASSRPTSGSGSSYNEQFF,TGTGCCAGCAGTCGCCCAACTAGCGGGAGTGGGTCGTCCTACAATGAGCAGTTCTTC
.,TRBJ1-1,.,TRBV27,CASSLHNMNTEAFF,TGTGCCAGCAGTTTGCACAATATGAACACTGAAGCTTTCTTT
once,TRBJ1-2,.,TRBV5-6,CASSLGPGYTF,TGTGCCAGCAGCCTCGGTCCTGGCTACACCTTC
.,TRBJ2-3,.,TRBV5-1,CASRDNTDTQYF,TGCGCCAGCCGGGACAACACAGATACGCAGTATTTT
.,TRBJ2-1,.,TRBV5-1,CASSLGSPTYNEQFF,TGCGCCAGCAGCTTGGGTAGCCCAACCTACAATGAGCAGTTCTTC
.,TRBJ2-1,.,TRBV9,CASSVSIAEDRPFYNEQFF,TGTGCCAGCAGCGTTTCCATAGCGGAAGACCGTCCTTTCTACAATGAGCAGTTCTTC
once,TRBJ2-7,TRBD2,TRBV3-1/TRBV3-2,CASSRTSGEQYF,TGTGCCAGCAGCAGGACTAGCGGCGAGCAGTACTTC
.,TRBJ2-7,TRBD1,TRBV5-1,CASSFGQGERYEQYF,TGCGCCAGCAGCTTCGGACAGGGCGAACGCTACGAGCAGTACTTC
.,TRBJ2-3,TRBD2,TRBV6-1,CASSEWDTGIRLAGALDTQYF,TGTGCCAGCAGTGAATGGGACACAGGGATTCGACTAGCGGGAGCTTTGGATACGCAGTATTTT
.,TRBJ1-2,TRBD1,TRBV28,CASSETGTGSYGYTF,TGTGCCAGCAGTGAAACCGGGACAGGTTCCTATGGCTACACCTTC